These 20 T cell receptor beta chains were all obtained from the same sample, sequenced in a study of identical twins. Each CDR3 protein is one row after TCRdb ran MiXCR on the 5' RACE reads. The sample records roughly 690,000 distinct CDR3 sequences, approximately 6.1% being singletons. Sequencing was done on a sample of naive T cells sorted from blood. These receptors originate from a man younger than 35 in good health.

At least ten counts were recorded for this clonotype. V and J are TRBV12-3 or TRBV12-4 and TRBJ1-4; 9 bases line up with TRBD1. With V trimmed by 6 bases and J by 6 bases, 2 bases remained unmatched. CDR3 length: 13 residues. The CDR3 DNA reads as TGTGCCAGCAGCCGGGACAGGGATGAAAAACTGTTTTTT. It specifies CASSRDRDEKLFF.

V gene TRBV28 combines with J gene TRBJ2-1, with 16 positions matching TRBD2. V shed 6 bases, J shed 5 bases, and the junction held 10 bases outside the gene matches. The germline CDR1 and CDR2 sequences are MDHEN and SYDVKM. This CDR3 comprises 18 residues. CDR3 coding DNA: TGTGCCAGCAGCCCGGGACTAGCGGGAGGGATTAAAAACAATGAGCAGTTCTTC. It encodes CASSPGLAGGIKNNEQFF.

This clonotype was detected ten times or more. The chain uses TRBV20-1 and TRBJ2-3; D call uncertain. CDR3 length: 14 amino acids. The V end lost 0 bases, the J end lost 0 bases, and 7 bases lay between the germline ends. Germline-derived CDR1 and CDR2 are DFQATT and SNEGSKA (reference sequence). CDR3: CSARDEDSTDTQYF. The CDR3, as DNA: TGCAGTGCTAGAGATGAGGATAGCACAGATACGCAGTATTTT.

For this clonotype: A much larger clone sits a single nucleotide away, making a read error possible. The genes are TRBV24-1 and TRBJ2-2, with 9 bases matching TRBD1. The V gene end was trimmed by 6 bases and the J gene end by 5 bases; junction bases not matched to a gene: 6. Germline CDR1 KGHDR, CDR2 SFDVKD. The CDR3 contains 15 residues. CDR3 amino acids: CATSNRDRATGELFF. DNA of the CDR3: TGTGCCACCAGTAACCGGGACAGGGCTACCGGGGAGCTGTTTTTT.

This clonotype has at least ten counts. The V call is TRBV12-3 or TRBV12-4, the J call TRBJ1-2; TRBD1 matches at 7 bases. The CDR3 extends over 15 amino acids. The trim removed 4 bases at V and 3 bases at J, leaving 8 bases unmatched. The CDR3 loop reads CASSSYRGGYYGYTF. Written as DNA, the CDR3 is TGTGCCAGCAGTTCCTACAGGGGAGGGTACTATGGCTACACCTTC.

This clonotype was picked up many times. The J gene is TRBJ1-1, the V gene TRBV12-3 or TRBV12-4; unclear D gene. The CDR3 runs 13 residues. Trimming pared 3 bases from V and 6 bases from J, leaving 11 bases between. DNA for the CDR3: TGTGCCAGCAGTTTCTTCCCAACGGCTGAAGCTTTCTTT. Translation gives CASSFFPTAEAFF.

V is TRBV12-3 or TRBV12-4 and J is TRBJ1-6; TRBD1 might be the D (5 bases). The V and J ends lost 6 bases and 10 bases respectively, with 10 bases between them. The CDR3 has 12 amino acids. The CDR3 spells CASSRGVSPLHF. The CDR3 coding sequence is TGTGCCAGCAGCCGAGGGGTATCACCCCTCCACTTT.

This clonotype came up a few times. As DNA, the CDR3 is TGCGCCAGCAGCCTCGGGACCTCATTGGGTCAGCCCCAGCATTTT. It is translated as CASSLGTSLGQPQHF. The chain joins TRBV5-1 to TRBJ1-5; a possible D gene is TRBD1 (5 bases). The CDR3 is 15 residues long. The germline V and J ends were trimmed by 4 bases and 6 bases, with 17 bases remaining between them. Germline assignment: CDR1 SGHRS and CDR2 YFSETQ.

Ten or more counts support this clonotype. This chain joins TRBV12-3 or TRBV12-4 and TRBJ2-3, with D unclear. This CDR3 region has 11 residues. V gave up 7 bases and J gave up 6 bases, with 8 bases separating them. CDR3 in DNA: TGTGCCAGCATGCGGTTGGATACGCAGTATTTT. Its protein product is CASMRLDTQYF.

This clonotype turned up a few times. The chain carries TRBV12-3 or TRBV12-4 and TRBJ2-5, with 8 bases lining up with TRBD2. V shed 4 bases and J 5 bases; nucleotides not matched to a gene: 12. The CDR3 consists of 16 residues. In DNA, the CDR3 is TGTGCCAGCAGTTCAAGCACTAGCGGATGGGCGGAGACCCAGTACTTC. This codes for CASSSSTSGWAETQYF.

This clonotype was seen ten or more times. The CDR3 DNA is TGCAGTGCTAGGAGGACCTACAATGAGCAGTTCTTC. Its protein is CSARRTYNEQFF. J is TRBJ2-1 and V is TRBV20-1, with unresolved D. Germline V gene sequence: CDR1 DFQATT, CDR2 SNEGSKA (reference sequence). The CDR3 runs to 12 residues. V dropped 3 bases and J dropped 2 bases, with 5 bases sitting between them.

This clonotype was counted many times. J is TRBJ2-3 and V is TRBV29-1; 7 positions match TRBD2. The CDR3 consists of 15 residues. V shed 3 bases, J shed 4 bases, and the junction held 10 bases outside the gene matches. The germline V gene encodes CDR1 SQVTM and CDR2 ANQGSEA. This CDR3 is CSVDSSSGAADTQYF. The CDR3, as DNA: TGCAGCGTTGATTCGTCTAGCGGAGCGGCAGATACGCAGTATTTT.

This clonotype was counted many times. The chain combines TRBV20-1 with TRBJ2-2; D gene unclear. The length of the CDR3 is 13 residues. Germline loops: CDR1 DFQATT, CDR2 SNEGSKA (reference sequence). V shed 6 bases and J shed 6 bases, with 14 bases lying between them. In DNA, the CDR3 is TGCAGTGCCCCGCCGCCCTGGGCCGGGGAGCTGTTTTTT. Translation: CSAPPPWAGELFF.

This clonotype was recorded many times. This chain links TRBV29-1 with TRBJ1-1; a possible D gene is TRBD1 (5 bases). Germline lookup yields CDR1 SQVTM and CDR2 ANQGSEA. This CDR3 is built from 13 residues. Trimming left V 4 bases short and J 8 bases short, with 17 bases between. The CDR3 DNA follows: TGCAGCGTTGGGGCAGCCTGGGACTTAGAAGCTTTCTTT. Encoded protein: CSVGAAWDLEAFF.

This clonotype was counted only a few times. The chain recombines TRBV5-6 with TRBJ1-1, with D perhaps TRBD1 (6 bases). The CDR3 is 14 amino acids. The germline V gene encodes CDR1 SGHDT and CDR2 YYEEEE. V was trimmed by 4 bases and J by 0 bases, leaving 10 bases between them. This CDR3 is CASSRTDMNTEAFF. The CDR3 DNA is TGTGCCAGCAGCAGGACAGATATGAACACTGAAGCTTTCTTT.

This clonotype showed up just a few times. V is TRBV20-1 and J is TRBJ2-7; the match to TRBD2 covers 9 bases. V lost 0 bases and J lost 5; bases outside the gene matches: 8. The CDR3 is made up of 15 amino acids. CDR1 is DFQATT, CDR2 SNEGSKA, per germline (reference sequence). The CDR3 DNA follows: TGCAGTGCTAGAGATAGCGGGAGTGTCATACACGAGCAGTACGTC. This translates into CSARDSGSVIHEQYV.

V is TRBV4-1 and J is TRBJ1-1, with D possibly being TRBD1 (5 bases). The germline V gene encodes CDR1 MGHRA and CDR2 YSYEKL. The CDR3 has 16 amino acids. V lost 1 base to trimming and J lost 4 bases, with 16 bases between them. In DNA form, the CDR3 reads TGCGCCAGCAGCCAAGGGGGCGGCAGGGTATTCACTGAAGCTTTCTTT. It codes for CASSQGGGRVFTEAFF.

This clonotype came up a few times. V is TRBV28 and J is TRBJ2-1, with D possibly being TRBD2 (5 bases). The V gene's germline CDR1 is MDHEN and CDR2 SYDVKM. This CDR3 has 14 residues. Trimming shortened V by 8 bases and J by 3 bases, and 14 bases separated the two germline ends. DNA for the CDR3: TGTGCCAGCGGGTTTGAGCGGATCTACAATGAGCAGTTCTTC. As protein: CASGFERIYNEQFF.

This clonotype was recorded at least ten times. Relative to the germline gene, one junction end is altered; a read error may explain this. Here the CDR3 reads CASSLRQNTEAFF. As DNA, the CDR3 is TGTGCCAGCAGCTTAAGGCAGAACACTGAAGCTTTCTTT. This chain uses TRBV5-1 with TRBJ1-1; D remains ambiguous. CDR3 length: 13 residues. Germline CDR1 SGHRS, CDR2 YFSETQ.

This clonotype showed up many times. The CDR3: CASRYWSTTNEKLFF. The CDR3 nucleotides read TGTGCCAGCAGATATTGGTCTACAACTAATGAAAAACTGTTTTTT. V gene TRBV6-5 combines with J gene TRBJ1-4; D uncertain. The CDR3 covers 15 residues. Trimming took off 6 bases at V and 0 bases at J, with 11 bases between the two ends. The germline gives CDR1 MNHEY, CDR2 SVGAGI.